Below, 8 T cell receptor beta chains from the same sample are listed, as sequenced in a study of OX40 agonist ivuxolimab in advanced cancers. Clones were read by immunoSEQ multiplex PCR, and TCRdb kept only the in-frame ones, dropping some. Of some 64,000 clones detected, about 90% appear once; the ten largest clones hold about 5.6%. The source material was CD4+ or CD8+ T cells sorted from blood, sampled in a trial of the OX40 agonist ivuxolimab. These receptors all stem from an adult with an advanced solid tumor such as melanoma, head and neck, liver or kidney cancer.

The chain is built from TRBV5-1 and TRBJ2-1, with D unresolved. The germline V gene encodes CDR1 SGHRS and CDR2 YFSETQ. This CDR3 is built from 16 residues. V lost 5 bases, J lost 0 bases, and 15 bases lay in between. The chain's CDR3 is CASRVRSAGSYNEQFF. Written as DNA, the CDR3 is TGCGCCAGCAGGGTCAGGAGCGCCGGCTCCTACAATGAGCAGTTCTTC. Based on the CDR3 plus reference TRBV5-1 and TRBJ2-1, the full variable domain is KAGVTQTPRYLIKTRGQQVTLSCSPISGHRSVSWYQQTPGQGLQFLFEYFSETQRNKGNFPGRFSGRQFSNSRSEMNVSTLELGDSALYLCASRVRSAGSYNEQFFGPGTRLTVL.

V and J are TRBV5-8 and TRBJ1-2; D not resolved. Germline V gene data show CDR1 as SGHTS and CDR2 as YDEGEE. The CDR3 length is 13 residues. V was cut by 1 base and J by 7 bases, with 11 bases left in between. The CDR3 is CASSLPSFSGYTF. In nucleotides, the CDR3 is TGTGCCAGCAGCTTGCCCTCCTTTTCTGGCTACACCTTC.

This clone occurred a few times. The chain uses TRBV7-3 and TRBJ1-3; tentative D call: TRBD1 (5 bases). Between the trimmed V and J ends, which lost 1 base and 6 bases, there was a span of 25 bases. The CDR3 covers 19 residues. Germline V gene sequence: CDR1 SGHTA, CDR2 FQGTGA. CDR3 in amino acids: CASSLSLRQGKCFENTIYF. For the CDR3, the DNA is TGTGCCAGCAGCTTAAGTCTACGCCAGGGTAAATGCTTTGAAAACACCATATATTTT.

The chain carries TRBV28 and TRBJ2-1; 7 positions match TRBD1. Germline V gene sequence: CDR1 MDHEN, CDR2 SYDVKM. J was trimmed by 5 bases and V by 6 bases; bases with no gene match: 10. The CDR3 runs 15 residues. The CDR3 DNA is TGTGCCAGCAGACCCCCCGGGACAGTCAACAATGAGCAGTTCTTC. Residues: CASRPPGTVNNEQFF.

V is TRBV28 and J is TRBJ2-3; TRBD2 agrees at 10 bases. V shed 5 bases and J 4 bases; nucleotides not matched to a gene: 9. The germline gives CDR1 MDHEN, CDR2 SYDVKM. The CDR3 spans 16 residues. CDR3 sequence reads: CASSPPLAGEADTQYF. The DNA for the CDR3 is TGTGCCAGCAGTCCCCCGCTAGCGGGAGAGGCAGATACGCAGTATTTT.

The rearrangement links TRBV12-5 to TRBJ2-1, with 10 bases matching TRBD2. The CDR3 has 15 amino acids. Trimming took 2 bases from V and 4 from J; bases not matched to a gene: 2. Germline CDR1 reads LGHNT; CDR2 reads FRNRAP. Here the CDR3 DNA reads TGTGCTAGTGGTTTGATTAGCGGGGGGTACAATGAGCAGTTCTTC. Its translation: CASGLISGGYNEQFF. The variable domain in full, completed from reference TRBV12-5 and TRBJ2-1, reads DARVTQTPRHKVTEMGQEVTMRCQPILGHNTVFWYRQTMMQGLELLAYFRNRAPLDDSGMPKDRFSAEMPDATLATLKIQPSEPRDSAVYFCASGLISGGYNEQFFGPGTRLTVL.

This clone was recorded a few times. V gene TRBV10-1 combines with J gene TRBJ1-1; no reliable D call. The CDR3 is 16 residues long. Per germline, CDR1 WNHNN and CDR2 SYGVQD (reference sequence). Deletions cut 5 bases from V and 3 bases from J, with 19 bases between. CDR3 amino acids: CASSNDPKARDTEAFF. The CDR3 DNA is TGCGCCAGCAGTAACGACCCGAAGGCTCGGGACACTGAAGCTTTCTTT.

V usage is TRBV18 and J usage is TRBJ2-7; D might be TRBD1 (5 bases). The germline V and J ends were trimmed by 3 bases and 2 bases, with 8 bases remaining between them. Germline CDR1 KGHSH, CDR2 LQKENI. The CDR3 loop spans 13 amino acids. For the CDR3, the DNA is TGTGCCAGCTCACCGACAGTTACCTACGAGCAGTACTTC. It is translated as CASSPTVTYEQYF.